This TCR beta chain was sequenced for a study of blood T cell repertoires in COVID-19. The method was immunoSEQ multiplex PCR; TCRdb's version includes in-frame clones alone and lacks a portion of them. The repertoire holds 61,000 or so clones, with approximately 82% as singletons. The sequence came from an elderly woman with acute or convalescent COVID-19. The sample consisted of peripheral blood.

The CDR3 region has the DNA TGTGCCAGCAGCTCCCGGGAGGCCGTCCCTTCGCGGTATGGCTACACCTTC. Translating it yields CASSSREAVPSRYGYTF. The rearrangement links TRBV27 to TRBJ1-2; D gene ambiguous. The CDR3 covers 17 residues. V was clipped by 6 bases and J by 5 bases, with 25 bases between them. The germline V gene encodes CDR1 MNHEY and CDR2 SMNVEV (reference sequence).